Listed below are T cell receptor beta chains from one sample, sequenced in a study of T-cell memory formation after mild COVID-19. TCRdb independently ran MiXCR on the 5' RACE reads; one entry per CDR3 protein. The sample carries 550,000 to 600,000 distinct CDR3 sequences, about 20% recorded once. The sequenced material came from PBMCs or a T cell subset sorted from them (not recorded which). Receptors originate from an adult woman who had mild COVID-19 (a few samples of this study predate the infection). Cell type and time point are not known. Both conserved end residues are part of each CDR3. D genes are given only for firm matches. A row's size may be missing; if present it is once, few, many or a size class.

D gene	J gene	V gene	clone size	CDR3 DNA	CDR3 protein
.	TRBJ2-1	TRBV14	few	TGTGCCAGCAGCCCGCGCCGGGGCACGAGGGGCAATGAGCAGTTCTTC	CASSPRRGTRGNEQFF
.	TRBJ1-1	TRBV12-5	.	TGTGCTAGTGGTTTAGGCGGGGGTAACACTGAAGCTTTCTTT	CASGLGGGNTEAFF
.	TRBJ2-1	TRBV7-2	many	TGTGCCAGCAGCTTTGACAGAGACTTTTACAATGAGCAGTTCTTC	CASSFDRDFYNEQFF
.	TRBJ2-2	TRBV5-6	.	TGTGCCAGCAGCTGGGCCAGTGTGAACACCGGGGAGCTGTTTTTT	CASSWASVNTGELFF
TRBD1	TRBJ1-4	TRBV5-1	few	TGCGCCAGCAGCCCGCGGACAGGGGGCCTTTCGGAAACTAATGAAAAACTGTTTTTT	CASSPRTGGLSETNEKLFF
TRBD1	TRBJ2-2	TRBV24-1	few	TGTGCCTGCACAGGGGGACTCGAGGGCACCGGGGAGCTGTTTTTT	CACTGGLEGTGELFF
.	TRBJ2-3	TRBV11-2	few	TGTGCCAGCAGCTTAGCAGGGCAGGGACCAGATACGCAGTATTTT	CASSLAGQGPDTQYF
.	TRBJ2-5	TRBV4-3	.	TGCGCCAGCAGCCAAGGAGCGGGCCCCCAAGAGACCCAGTACTTC	CASSQGAGPQETQYF
.	TRBJ2-3	TRBV25-1	.	TGTGCCAGCGGTGATAGCAGCAAGATTGACCATTTCACAGATACGCAGTATTTT	CASGDSSKIDHFTDTQYF
.	TRBJ2-2	TRBV20-1	few	TGCAGTGCTCGTAGTCTGGCCGGGGAGCTGTTTTTT	CSARSLAGELFF
.	TRBJ2-3	TRBV2	few	TGTGCCACCGACGGGGTCTTGAATCGGGATACGCAGTATTTT	CATDGVLNRDTQYF
TRBD2	TRBJ2-5	TRBV12-3/TRBV12-4	.	TGTGCCAGCAGTTTTGGGACTAGCGGGGGCGAGGGAGAGACCCAGTACTTC	CASSFGTSGGEGETQYF
.	TRBJ2-1	TRBV5-1	.	TGCGCCAGCAGCTTCCAGGGGATCAATGAGCAGTTCTTC	CASSFQGINEQFF
.	TRBJ2-7	TRBV6-1	few	TGTGCCAGCAGTGAAGGTGAAGGTCACGGCTACGAGCAGTACTTC	CASSEGEGHGYEQYF
TRBD2	TRBJ2-7	TRBV3-1	.	TGTGCCAGCAGCCAAGGGGGGACTAGCGGGGGCGAGCAGTACTTC	CASSQGGTSGGEQYF
TRBD2	TRBJ2-5	TRBV7-9	.	TGTGCCAGCAGCTTTTCGCCTAGCGGACAAGAGACCCAGTACTTC	CASSFSPSGQETQYF
TRBD2	TRBJ2-1	TRBV7-9	few	TGTGCCAGCAGCTTAGCGGGACTAGCGGTCCCGGAGCAGTTCTTC	CASSLAGLAVPEQFF
TRBD1	TRBJ1-2	TRBV6-5	.	TGTGCCAGCACCACCGGGACAGCCAGCGGCTACACCTTC	CASTTGTASGYTF
TRBD2	TRBJ2-5	TRBV27	few	TGTGCCAGCAGATCTCAACTGGGACTAGCGGGCTCAGAGACCCAGTACTTC	CASRSQLGLAGSETQYF
.	TRBJ2-7	TRBV23-1	.	TGCGCCAGCAGTCCCGCAGCTGGCTACTACGAGCAGTACTTC	CASSPAAGYYEQYF
.	TRBJ2-3	TRBV7-6	.	TGTGCCAGCAGCCCAAATCCCACAGATACGCAGTATTTT	CASSPNPTDTQYF
TRBD2	TRBJ2-3	TRBV9	few	TGTGCCAGCAGCCCTCGTTCCAGCGGGGGGCTCAGCACAGATACGCAGTATTTT	CASSPRSSGGLSTDTQYF
.	TRBJ2-4	TRBV6-2/TRBV6-3	.	TGTGCCAGCAGTTACCCCGAAGGGTACCGCAAAAACATTCAGTACTTC	CASSYPEGYRKNIQYF
.	TRBJ2-7	TRBV3-1	many	TGTGCCAGCAGCCAAGGAGGGTCGGGCGAGCAGTACTTC	CASSQGGSGEQYF
.	TRBJ2-1	TRBV5-5	few	TGTGCCAGCAGCTTAGCCGAGAGTAGCCCAGCCTACAATGAGCAGTTCTTC	CASSLAESSPAYNEQFF
TRBD1	TRBJ1-1	TRBV12-3/TRBV12-4	few	TGTGCCAGCAGAATCACACGGACAGGTGAAGCTTTCTTT	CASRITRTGEAFF
TRBD2	TRBJ2-1	TRBV11-2	few	TGTGCCAGCAGTTCACCAGAAGGAGGTCTAGCGGTAAACAATGAGCAGTTCTTC	CASSSPEGGLAVNNEQFF
.	TRBJ2-1	TRBV7-9	.	TGTGCCAGCAGCGGGCAGACCCAATCCGGGGAGAATTACAATGAGCAGTTCTTC	CASSGQTQSGENYNEQFF
.	TRBJ2-7	TRBV3-1	.	TGTGCCAGCAGCCCAGCGGACCGAACCTACGAGCAGTACTTC	CASSPADRTYEQYF
.	TRBJ2-7	TRBV27	.	TGTGCCAGCAGAACAGGGTCCGAGCAGTACTTC	CASRTGSEQYF
.	TRBJ2-2	TRBV5-6	many	TGTGCCAGCAGCTTGAGACTAAGCGGGGAGCTGTTTTTT	CASSLRLSGELFF
TRBD1	TRBJ2-1	TRBV6-2/TRBV6-3	few	TGTGCCAGCAGTACCACGGACAGGGGATTGAATGAGCAGTTCTTC	CASSTTDRGLNEQFF
.	TRBJ2-6	TRBV5-1	few	TGCGCCAGCAGCCCTGAGTCCGGGGCCAACGTCCTGACTTTC	CASSPESGANVLTF
TRBD2	TRBJ2-3	TRBV6-5	.	TGTGCCAGCAGTTATCTATCTAGCGGGGGAACTAGCACAGATACGCAGTATTTT	CASSYLSSGGTSTDTQYF
.	TRBJ1-1	TRBV6-5	few	TGTGCCAGCAGTTACGGGGAGTACACTGAAGCTTTCTTT	CASSYGEYTEAFF
TRBD2	TRBJ2-2	TRBV14	.	TGTGCCAGCAGCGTACCGGGACTAGCGGGAGGTGCCGGGGAGCTGTTTTTT	CASSVPGLAGGAGELFF
.	TRBJ2-5	TRBV7-9	.	TGTGCCAGCAGCGACGGTTCCGAGACCCAGTACTTC	CASSDGSETQYF
.	TRBJ1-1	TRBV20-1	few	TGCAGTGCTAGAGATCGGCGCGGCACTGAAGCTTTCTTT	CSARDRRGTEAFF
TRBD1	TRBJ1-5	TRBV5-1	few	TGCGCCAGCAGCGCTGGGACAGCGGAAAGCAATCAGCCCCAGCATTTT	CASSAGTAESNQPQHF